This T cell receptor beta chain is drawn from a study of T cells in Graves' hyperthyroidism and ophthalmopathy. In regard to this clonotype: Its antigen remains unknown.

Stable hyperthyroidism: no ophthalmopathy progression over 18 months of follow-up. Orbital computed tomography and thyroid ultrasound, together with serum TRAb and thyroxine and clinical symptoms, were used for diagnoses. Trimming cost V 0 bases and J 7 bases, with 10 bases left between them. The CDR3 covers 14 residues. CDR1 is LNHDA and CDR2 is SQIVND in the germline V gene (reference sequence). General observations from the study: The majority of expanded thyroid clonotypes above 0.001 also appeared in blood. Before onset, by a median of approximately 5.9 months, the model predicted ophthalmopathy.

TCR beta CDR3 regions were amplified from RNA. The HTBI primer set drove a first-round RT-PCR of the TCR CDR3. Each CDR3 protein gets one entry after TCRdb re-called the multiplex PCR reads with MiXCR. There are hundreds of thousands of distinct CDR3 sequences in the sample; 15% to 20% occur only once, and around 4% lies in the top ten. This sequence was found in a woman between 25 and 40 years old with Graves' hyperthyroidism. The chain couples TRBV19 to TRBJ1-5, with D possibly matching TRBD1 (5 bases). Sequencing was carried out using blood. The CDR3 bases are TGTGCCAGTAGTATAGATCGAAGGGGACAGCCCCAGCATTTT. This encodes CASSIDRRGQPQHF.